The source of this TCR beta chain is a study of cytomegalovirus exposure and HLA in healthy donors. Primers included in the PCR were 60 Vbeta and 13 Jbeta primers. Sequencing was performed with immunoSEQ multiplex PCR; in TCRdb, only in-frame clones are kept and a portion is missing. This repertoire shows 170,000 or so clones, around 80% found once; its top ten account for 0.69%. The V end was cut by 0 bases, the J end by 0 bases, with 15 bases between. Germline lookup yields CDR1 SGDLS and CDR2 YYNGEE. The CDR3 contains 17 residues. Study results and caveats: TCR beta chain V- and J-gene trimming was linked, in a later analysis, to a missense variant in DCLRE1C.

About this clone: Its target is not known.

The clonotype comes from a woman aged 40 to 50 in good health and CMV-seronegative. V is TRBV9 and J is TRBJ1-1, with D possibly being TRBD1 (5 bases). What was sequenced was PBMCs. The CDR3 loop reads CASSVGQRGGVNTEAFF. CDR3 DNA: TGTGCCAGCAGCGTAGGACAGCGCGGGGGAGTGAACACTGAAGCTTTCTTT.